There are a few counts of the clone carrying this T cell receptor beta chain. Germline CDR1 is ENHRY and CDR2 is SYGVKD. This CDR3 region has 13 residues. V was clipped by 8 bases and J by 2 bases, with 12 bases between them. These data belong to a study of blood T cell repertoires in COVID-19. Overall study: The cDNA or gDNA used as material had been derived from T cells, B-cell-depleted T cells, or PBMCs.

In the original processing: The authors estimated nucleated cell counts from reference gene primer amplification. TCRdb's copy holds only in-frame clones and misses some; the assay was immunoSEQ multiplex PCR. D and trimming were read from the DNA, whereas the V and J calls and clone size are those reported in that table. This sample has approximately 38,000 clones, with 70% to 90% found just once. The receptor was derived from a man aged 55 to 70 with COVID-19, enrolled during active disease. The sequenced sample consisted of peripheral blood. This chain uses TRBV10-3 with TRBJ1-1; perhaps TRBD1 as D (5 bases). The CDR3 DNA reads as TGTGCCATCGGGAAGACAGTAAACACTGAAGCTTTCTTT. It specifies CAIGKTVNTEAFF.